Following are 5 T cell receptor beta chains from one sample sequenced in a study of OX40 agonist ivuxolimab in advanced cancers. This table comes from immunoSEQ multiplex PCR, and its TCRdb copy is limited to in-frame clones, with some not included. The sample lists tens of thousands of clones; 75% to 90% were seen once. The material was CD4+ or CD8+ T cells sorted from blood, obtained in a trial of the OX40 agonist ivuxolimab. Source of these receptors: an adult with an advanced solid tumor such as melanoma, head and neck, liver or kidney cancer.

The chain recombines TRBV25-1 with TRBJ2-7; 9 bases align to TRBD1. Germline values: CDR1 MGHDK, CDR2 SYGVNS. The CDR3 is 14 residues long. J lost 3 bases, V lost 5 bases, and 5 bases had no gene match. The CDR3 sequence: CASSKGQGSYEQYF. The CDR3 bases are TGTGCCAGCAGTAAGGGACAGGGAAGCTACGAGCAGTACTTC.

CDR3 sequence reads: CASSWDQETQYF. The DNA of the CDR3 is TGTGCCAGCTCATGGGACCAAGAGACCCAGTACTTC. The gene calls are TRBV18 and TRBJ2-5; D not certain. V gave up 5 bases and J gave up 0 bases, with 4 bases separating them. The germline V gene has CDR1 KGHSH and CDR2 LQKENI. The CDR3 covers 12 residues.

This chain connects TRBV5-1 to TRBJ1-5; the D is unclear. V was clipped by 4 bases and J by 3 bases, with 8 bases between them. The CDR3 spans 13 residues. The germline V gene has CDR1 SGHRS and CDR2 YFSETQ. In DNA form, the CDR3 reads TGCGCCAGCAGCCCGACTGTCAATCAGCCCCAGCATTTT. Its translation: CASSPTVNQPQHF. The full variable domain, in which reference TRBV5-1 and TRBJ1-5 provide the parts outside the CDR3, is KAGVTQTPRYLIKTRGQQVTLSCSPISGHRSVSWYQQTPGQGLQFLFEYFSETQRNKGNFPGRFSGRQFSNSRSEMNVSTLELGDSALYLCASSPTVNQPQHFGDGTRLSIL.

The chain uses TRBV5-1 and TRBJ2-1; the D gene is possibly TRBD2 (6 bases). The CDR3 spans 15 residues. V lost 0 bases, J lost 7 bases, and 14 bases lay in between. Germline CDR1 and CDR2: SGHRS and YFSETQ. CDR3 DNA sequence: TGCGCCAGCAGCTTGGTAGCACCCCGGGGGAATGAGCAGTTCTTC. This translates into CASSLVAPRGNEQFF.

The chain combines TRBV6-1 with TRBJ1-4; 8 nucleotides match TRBD1. The CDR3 has 16 residues. J gave up 0 bases and V 3 bases, and 3 bases lay outside the gene matches. Germline V gene data show CDR1 as MNHNS and CDR2 as SASEGT. The chain's CDR3 is CASSDLQGATNEKLFF. The CDR3 DNA reads as TGTGCCAGCAGTGACCTACAGGGGGCAACTAATGAAAAACTGTTTTTT.